Sequencing of this T cell receptor beta chain was carried out in a study of blood T cell repertoires in COVID-19. The assay was immunoSEQ multiplex PCR, and TCRdb's table has in-frame clones only and misses some. The sample gives around 500,000 clones, roughly nine tenths of which show up once; under 9.5% is in the top ten. Clinical histories supplied by participants themselves formed the basis of cohort assignment. The CDR3 loop spans 17 amino acids. V shed 5 bases and J 0 bases; nucleotides not matched to a gene: 7. Germline V gene data show CDR1 as LNHDA and CDR2 as SQIVND (reference sequence). There are a few counts of this clone.

The chain combines TRBV19 with TRBJ1-2; TRBD1 matches at 12 bases. The sequencing sample was made of PBMCs or T cells enriched from blood (not recorded which). The TCR sequence derives from a woman aged 60-70 years who had recovered from COVID-19. For the CDR3, the DNA is TGTGCCAGTAGTCCATCCCGGGACAGGGGGCCTAACTATGGCTACACCTTC. Encoded protein: CASSPSRDRGPNYGYTF. Filled out from reference TRBV19 and TRBJ1-2, the complete variable domain reads DGGITQSPKYLFRKEGQNVTLSCEQNLNHDAMYWYRQDPGQGLRLIYYSQIVNDFQKGDIAEGYSVSREKKESFPLTVTSAQKNPTAFYLCASSPSRDRGPNYGYTFGSGTRLTVV.